Listed below are T cell receptor beta chains from one sample, sequenced in a study of T cells of healthy individuals. A single record per CDR3 protein comes from TCRdb applying MiXCR to the 5' RACE reads. The table lists approximately 89,000 distinct CDR3 sequences, more than 5% of them singletons. Source of these receptors: a female donor in good health. Both conserved end residues are part of each CDR3. Each record gives: CDR3 length, clone size, D gene, V gene, J gene, CDR3 DNA, CDR3 protein. The D gene is left open where the match is weak. Clone size is stated in some rows and not others, as once, few, many or a class when expanded.

>16|NA|TRBD1|TRBV27|TRBJ1-1
TGTGCCAGCAGTTTATCAGGGACAGGGATAAACACTGAAGCTTTCTTT
CASSLSGTGINTEAFF
>17|NA|TRBD1|TRBV3-1|TRBJ1-2
TGTGCCAGCAGCCCACGACAGGGGGCTGGTACCGGCTATGGCTACACCTTC
CASSPRQGAGTGYGYTF
>17|many|NA|TRBV6-5|TRBJ1-2
TGTGCCAGCAGTTACTCAGGGGCCCAGCGGACCAACTATGGCTACACCTTC
CASSYSGAQRTNYGYTF
>14|few|TRBD1|TRBV10-3|TRBJ2-7
TGTGCCACCTGCCGGGACAGCAGCTCCTACGAGCAGTACTTC
CATCRDSSSYEQYF
>16|many|TRBD2|TRBV4-3|TRBJ2-1
TGCGCCAGCAGCCAGGAACTAGCGGGAGGGGGGAATGAGCAGTTCTTC
CASSQELAGGGNEQFF
>17|medium-sized|NA|TRBV7-9|TRBJ2-3
TGTGCCAGCAGCCCTGGGGGGGCAGGGGCACGCACAGATACGCAGTATTTT
CASSPGGAGARTDTQYF
>14|many|NA|TRBV27|TRBJ2-3
TGTGCCAGCAGTTTCCCAGGGCACACAGATACGCAGTATTTT
CASSFPGHTDTQYF
>13|many|NA|TRBV9|TRBJ1-5
TGTGCCAGCAGTTCAGGCGATAGTCAGCCCCAGCATTTT
CASSSGDSQPQHF
>15|NA|NA|TRBV14|TRBJ1-1
TGTGCCAGCAGCCAAGCTAACAGGGAAGACACTGAAGCTTTCTTT
CASSQANREDTEAFF
>16|many|TRBD2|TRBV7-2|TRBJ2-7
TGTGCCAGCAGCTTAGCTCTGACTAGCGGGTCGTACGAGCAGTACTTC
CASSLALTSGSYEQYF